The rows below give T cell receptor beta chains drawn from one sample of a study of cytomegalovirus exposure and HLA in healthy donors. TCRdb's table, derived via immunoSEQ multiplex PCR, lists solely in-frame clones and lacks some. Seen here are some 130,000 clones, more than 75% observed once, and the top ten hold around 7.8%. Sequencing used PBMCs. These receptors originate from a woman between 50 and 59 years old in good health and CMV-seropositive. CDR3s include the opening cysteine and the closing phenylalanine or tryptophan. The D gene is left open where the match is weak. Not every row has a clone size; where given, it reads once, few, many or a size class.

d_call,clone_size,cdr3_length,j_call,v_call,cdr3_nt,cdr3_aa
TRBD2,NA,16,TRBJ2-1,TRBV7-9,TGTGCCAGCAGCTTAGCACGCGGGGGGACGACCGATGAGCAGTTCTTC,CASSLARGGTTDEQFF
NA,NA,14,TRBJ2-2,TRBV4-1,TGCGCCAGCAGCCAAGAAGCGATGACCGGGGAGCTGTTTTTT,CASSQEAMTGELFF
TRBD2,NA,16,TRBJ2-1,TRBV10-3,TGTGCCATCAGTGCTCTAGCGGGAGGGCCCTACAATGAGCAGTTCTTC,CAISALAGGPYNEQFF
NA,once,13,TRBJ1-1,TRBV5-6,TGTGCCAGCAGCCGGACATCGAACACTGAAGCTTTCTTT,CASSRTSNTEAFF
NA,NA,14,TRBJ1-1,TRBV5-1,TGCGCCAGCAGCTTGGATACGGCCAGGACTGAAGCTTTCTTT,CASSLDTARTEAFF
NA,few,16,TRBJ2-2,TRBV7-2,TGTGCCAGCAGCCCATATACAGGGATGAACACCGGGGAGCTGTTTTTT,CASSPYTGMNTGELFF
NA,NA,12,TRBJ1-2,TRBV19,TGTGCCAGTAGTACCCAATACTATGGCTACACCTTC,CASSTQYYGYTF
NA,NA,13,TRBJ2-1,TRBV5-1,TGCGCCAGCAGTCCCGGACAGCACAATGAGCAGTTCTTC,CASSPGQHNEQFF
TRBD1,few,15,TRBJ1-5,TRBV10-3,TGTGCCATCAGTGATGGACAGGTTAGCAATCAGCCCCAGCATTTT,CAISDGQVSNQPQHF
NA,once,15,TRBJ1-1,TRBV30,TGTGCCTGGATACCCTCGGGGAGCTTGAACACTGAAGCTTTCTTT,CAWIPSGSLNTEAFF
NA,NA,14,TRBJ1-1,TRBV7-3,TGTGCCAGCAGCTTTGGGGCCATGAACACTGAAGCTTTCTTT,CASSFGAMNTEAFF
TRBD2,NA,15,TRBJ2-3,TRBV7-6,TGTGCCAGCAGCCCCCGACTAGCGGGAGCAGATACGCAGTATTTT,CASSPRLAGADTQYF
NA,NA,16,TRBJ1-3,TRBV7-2,TGTGCCAGCAGCTTAACCCCGACAGACTGGGGAAACACCATATATTTT,CASSLTPTDWGNTIYF
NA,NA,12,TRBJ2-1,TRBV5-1,TGCGCCAGCAGCCTCTCCTACAATGAGCAGTTCTTC,CASSLSYNEQFF
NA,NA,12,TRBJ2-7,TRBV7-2,TGTGCCAGCAGCCGCTATTCCTACGAGCAGTACTTC,CASSRYSYEQYF
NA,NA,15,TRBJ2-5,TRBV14,TGTGCCAGCAGTCCGGGGAACTTTCTTACGGAGACCCAGTACTTC,CASSPGNFLTETQYF
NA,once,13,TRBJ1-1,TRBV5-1,TGCGCCAGCAGTTTGGTAGGGGACACTGAAGCTTTCTTT,CASSLVGDTEAFF
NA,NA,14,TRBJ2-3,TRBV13,TGTGCCAGCAGCTTAAGCCTAAGACAGAATACGCAGTATTTT,CASSLSLRQNTQYF
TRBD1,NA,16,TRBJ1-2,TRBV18,TGTGCCAGCTCACCGGGCGTCGGACAGGGGCACTATGGCTACACCTTC,CASSPGVGQGHYGYTF
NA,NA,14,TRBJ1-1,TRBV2,TGTGCCAGCAGTGATAGGGCAAGGGGCACTGAAGCTTTCTTT,CASSDRARGTEAFF
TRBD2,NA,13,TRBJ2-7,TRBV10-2,TGCGCCAGCTCCTCCGGGACTAGCCGAGAGCAGTACTTC,CASSSGTSREQYF
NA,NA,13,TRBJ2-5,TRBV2,TGTGCCAGCAACCAACAGGGCCAAGAGACCCAGTACTTC,CASNQQGQETQYF
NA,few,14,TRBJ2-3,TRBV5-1,TGCGCCAGCAGCCCCGAGAGCGGCACAGATACGCAGTATTTT,CASSPESGTDTQYF
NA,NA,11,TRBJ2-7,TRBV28,TGTGCCAGCAGTTCTTCCTACGAGCAGTACTTC,CASSSSYEQYF
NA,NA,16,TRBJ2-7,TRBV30,TGTGCCTGGACCCCGGTAACGTACAGTGGGAGATACGAGCAGTACTTC,CAWTPVTYSGRYEQYF
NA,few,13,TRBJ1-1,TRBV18,TGTGCCAGCTCACCAGTGCTCGGTACTGAAGCTTTCTTT,CASSPVLGTEAFF
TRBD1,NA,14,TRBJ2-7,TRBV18,TGTGCCAGCTCACCGGCTCGGACAGGGGGCGGGCAGTACTTC,CASSPARTGGGQYF
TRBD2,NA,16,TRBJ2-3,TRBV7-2,TGTGCCAGCAGCCCAATAGCGGGGGGCCGCACAGATACGCAGTATTTT,CASSPIAGGRTDTQYF
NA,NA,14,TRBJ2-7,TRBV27,TGTGCCAGCAACGGAATGGGGGGGCTGGGGGAGCAGTACTTC,CASNGMGGLGEQYF
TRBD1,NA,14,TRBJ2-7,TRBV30,TGTGCCTGGAGAGTCTCCGGGACAGGATACGAGCAGTACTTC,CAWRVSGTGYEQYF
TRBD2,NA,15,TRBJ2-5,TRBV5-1,TGCGCCAGCAGCTTGATACTAGCGTCCCAAGAGACCCAGTACTTC,CASSLILASQETQYF
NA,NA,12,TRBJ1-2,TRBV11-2,TGTGCCAGCAGCTTAGAGCAAAGGGGTTACACCTTC,CASSLEQRGYTF
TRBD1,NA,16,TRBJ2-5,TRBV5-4,TGTGCCAGCAGCTTGGTCGGACAGGGGCGGCAAGAGACCCAGTACTTC,CASSLVGQGRQETQYF
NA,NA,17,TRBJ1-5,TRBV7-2,TGTGCCAGCAGCTTAGCCGGACTGTCGATTAGCAATCAGCCCCAGCATTTT,CASSLAGLSISNQPQHF
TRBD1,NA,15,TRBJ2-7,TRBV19,TGTGCCAGTAGTATCGGACAGGGGGTCTCCTACGAGCAGTACTTC,CASSIGQGVSYEQYF
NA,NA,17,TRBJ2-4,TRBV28,TGTGCCAGCACTCTGTCCGCGGGCAGGCGAGCCAAAAACATTCAGTACTTC,CASTLSAGRRAKNIQYF
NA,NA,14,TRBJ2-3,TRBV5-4,TGTGCCAGCAGCTTTTTTCGTAGCACAGATACGCAGTATTTT,CASSFFRSTDTQYF
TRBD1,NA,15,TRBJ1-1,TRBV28,TGTGCCAGCAGTCCTTGGGCCGGACAGGCCGCTGAAGCTTTCTTT,CASSPWAGQAAEAFF
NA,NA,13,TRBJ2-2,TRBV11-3,TGTGCCAGCAGCTTAGATCTCACTGGGGAGCTGTTTTTT,CASSLDLTGELFF
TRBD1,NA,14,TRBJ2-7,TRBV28,TGTGCCAGCAGTTGGACAGGTTCCTCCTACGAGCAGTACTTC,CASSWTGSSYEQYF
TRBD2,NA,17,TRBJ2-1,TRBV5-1,TGCGCCAGCAGCTTCGCTAGCGGTTCCGACTCCTACAATGAGCAGTTCTTC,CASSFASGSDSYNEQFF
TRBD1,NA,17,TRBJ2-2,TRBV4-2,TGTGCCAGCAGCCAAGAGCATGGACAGGGGTTGACCGGGGAGCTGTTTTTT,CASSQEHGQGLTGELFF
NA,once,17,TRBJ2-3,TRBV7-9,TGTGCCAGCAGCTACTACTTAAGGGGTTGGGGCACAGATACGCAGTATTTT,CASSYYLRGWGTDTQYF
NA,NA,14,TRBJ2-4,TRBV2,TGTGCCAGCAGAAGGGACTCAGCCAAAAACATTCAGTACTTC,CASRRDSAKNIQYF
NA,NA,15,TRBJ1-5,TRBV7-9,TGTGCCAGCAGCCCAGGGTGGGTCGCCAATCAGCCCCAGCATTTT,CASSPGWVANQPQHF
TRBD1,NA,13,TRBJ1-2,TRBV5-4,TGTGCCAGCAGCTGGGGGACAGGGTATGGCTACACCTTC,CASSWGTGYGYTF